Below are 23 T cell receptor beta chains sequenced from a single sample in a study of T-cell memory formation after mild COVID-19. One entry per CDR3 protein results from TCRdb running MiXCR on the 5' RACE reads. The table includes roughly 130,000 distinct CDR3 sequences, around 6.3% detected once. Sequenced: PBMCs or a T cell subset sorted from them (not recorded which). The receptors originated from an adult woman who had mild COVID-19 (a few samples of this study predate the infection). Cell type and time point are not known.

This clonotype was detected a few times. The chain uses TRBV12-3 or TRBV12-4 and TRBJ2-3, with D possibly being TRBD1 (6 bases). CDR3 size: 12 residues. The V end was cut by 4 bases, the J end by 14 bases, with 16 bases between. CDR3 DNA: TGTGCCAGCAGTTCCCCGCCCGGGACATCGTATTTT. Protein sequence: CASSSPPGTSYF.

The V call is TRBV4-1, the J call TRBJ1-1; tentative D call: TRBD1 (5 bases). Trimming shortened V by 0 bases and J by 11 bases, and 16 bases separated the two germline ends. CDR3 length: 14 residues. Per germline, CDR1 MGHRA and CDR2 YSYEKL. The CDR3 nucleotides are TGCGCCAGCAGCCAAGATCGAGTGGGGGGAAGGGCTTTCTTT. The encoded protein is CASSQDRVGGRAFF.

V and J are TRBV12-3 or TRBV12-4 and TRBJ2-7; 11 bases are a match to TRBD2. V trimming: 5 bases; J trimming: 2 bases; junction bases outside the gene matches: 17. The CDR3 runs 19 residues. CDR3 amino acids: CASSLQRNSGRALAYEQYF. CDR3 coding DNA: TGTGCCAGCAGTCTACAACGAAATAGCGGGAGGGCCCTAGCCTACGAGCAGTACTTC.

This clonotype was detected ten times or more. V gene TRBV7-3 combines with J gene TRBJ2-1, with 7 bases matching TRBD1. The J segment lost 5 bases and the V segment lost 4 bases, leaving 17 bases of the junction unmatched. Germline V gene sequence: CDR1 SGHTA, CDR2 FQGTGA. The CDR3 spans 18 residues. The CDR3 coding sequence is TGTGCCAGCAGCTCCCTCTTATCGGACAGGAAATTTAACAATGAGCAGTTCTTC. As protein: CASSSLLSDRKFNNEQFF.

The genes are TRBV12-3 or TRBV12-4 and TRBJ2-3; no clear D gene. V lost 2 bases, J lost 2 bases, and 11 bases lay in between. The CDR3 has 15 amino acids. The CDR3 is CASSLLRPITDTQYF. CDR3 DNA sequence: TGTGCCAGCAGTTTATTACGTCCGATCACAGATACGCAGTATTTT.

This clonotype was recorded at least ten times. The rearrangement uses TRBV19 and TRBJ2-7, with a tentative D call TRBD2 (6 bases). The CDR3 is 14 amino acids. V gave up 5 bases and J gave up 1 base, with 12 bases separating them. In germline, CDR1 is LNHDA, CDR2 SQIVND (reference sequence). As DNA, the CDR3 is TGTGCCAGTAGTCGACTAGGGGTATCCTACGAGCAGTACTTC. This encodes CASSRLGVSYEQYF.

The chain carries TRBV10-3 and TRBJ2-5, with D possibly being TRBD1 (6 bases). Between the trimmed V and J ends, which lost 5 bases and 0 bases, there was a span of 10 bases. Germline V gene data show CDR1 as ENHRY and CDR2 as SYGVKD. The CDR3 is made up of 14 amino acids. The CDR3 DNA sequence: TGTGCCATCAGTAGGGGACAAGACCAAGAGACCCAGTACTTC. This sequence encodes CAISRGQDQETQYF.

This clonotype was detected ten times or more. The CDR3: CASSLEGSPNTEAFF. CDR3 sequence (DNA): TGCGCCAGCAGCTTGGAGGGCAGCCCTAACACTGAAGCTTTCTTT. The rearrangement uses TRBV5-1 and TRBJ1-1; D not certain. This CDR3 comprises 15 residues. The germline V gene has CDR1 SGHRS and CDR2 YFSETQ. V lost 0 bases to trimming and J lost 2 bases, with 11 bases between them.

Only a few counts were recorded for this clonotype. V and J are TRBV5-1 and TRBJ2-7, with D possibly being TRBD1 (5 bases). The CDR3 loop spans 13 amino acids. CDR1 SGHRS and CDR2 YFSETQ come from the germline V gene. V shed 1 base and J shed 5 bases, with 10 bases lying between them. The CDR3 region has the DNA TGCGCCAGCAGCTTGATAGGGGCGGACGAGCAGTACTTC. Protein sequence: CASSLIGADEQYF.

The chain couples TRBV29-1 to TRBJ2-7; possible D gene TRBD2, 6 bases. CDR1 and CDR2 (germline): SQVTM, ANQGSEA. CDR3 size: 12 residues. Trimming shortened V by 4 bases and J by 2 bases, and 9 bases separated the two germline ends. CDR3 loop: CSVAGGAYEQYF. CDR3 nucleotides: TGCAGCGTTGCCGGGGGAGCCTACGAGCAGTACTTC.

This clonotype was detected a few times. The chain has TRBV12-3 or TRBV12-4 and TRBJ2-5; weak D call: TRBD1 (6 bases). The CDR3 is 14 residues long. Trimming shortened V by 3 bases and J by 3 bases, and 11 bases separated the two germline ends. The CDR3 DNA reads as TGTGCCAGCAGTTTCTCAGGGGCAGAAGAGACCCAGTACTTC. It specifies CASSFSGAEETQYF.

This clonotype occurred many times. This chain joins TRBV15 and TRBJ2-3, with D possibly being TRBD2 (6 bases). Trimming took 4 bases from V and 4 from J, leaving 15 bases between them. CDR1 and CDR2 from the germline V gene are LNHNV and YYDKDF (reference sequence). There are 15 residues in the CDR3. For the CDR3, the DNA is TGTGCCACCAGCATCGGGCGGGCGGGGTCAGATACGCAGTATTTT. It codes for CATSIGRAGSDTQYF.

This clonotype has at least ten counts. CDR3 sequence (DNA): TGCAGCGCAGCCTGGGGGTCCTACGAGCAGTACTTC. Translated, it gives CSAAWGSYEQYF. This chain joins TRBV29-1 and TRBJ2-7; D may correspond to TRBD1 or TRBD2 (5 bases each). The CDR3 loop spans 12 amino acids. Germline CDR1 and CDR2: SQVTM and ANQGSEA. The V end lost 7 bases, the J end lost 1 base, and 11 bases lay between the germline ends.

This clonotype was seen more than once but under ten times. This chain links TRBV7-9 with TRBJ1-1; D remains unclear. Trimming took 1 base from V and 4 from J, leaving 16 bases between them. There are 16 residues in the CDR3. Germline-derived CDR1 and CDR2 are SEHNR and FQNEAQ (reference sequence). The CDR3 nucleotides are TGTGCCAGCAGCTTAGGTGGCGAAGGGAGGGTCACTGAAGCTTTCTTT. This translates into CASSLGGEGRVTEAFF.

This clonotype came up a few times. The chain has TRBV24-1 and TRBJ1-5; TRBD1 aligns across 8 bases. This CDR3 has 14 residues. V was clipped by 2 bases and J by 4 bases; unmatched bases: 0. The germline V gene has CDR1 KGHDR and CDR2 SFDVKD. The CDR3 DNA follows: TGTGCCACCAGTGATTACAGGGGGAATCAGCCCCAGCATTTT. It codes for CATSDYRGNQPQHF.

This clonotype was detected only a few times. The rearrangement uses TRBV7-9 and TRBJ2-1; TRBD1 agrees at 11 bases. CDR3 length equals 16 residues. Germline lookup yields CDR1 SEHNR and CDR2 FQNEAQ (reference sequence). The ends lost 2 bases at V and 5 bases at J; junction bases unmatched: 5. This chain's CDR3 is CASSLRGDRGDNEQFF. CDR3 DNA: TGTGCCAGCAGCTTACGGGGGGACAGGGGGGACAATGAGCAGTTCTTC.

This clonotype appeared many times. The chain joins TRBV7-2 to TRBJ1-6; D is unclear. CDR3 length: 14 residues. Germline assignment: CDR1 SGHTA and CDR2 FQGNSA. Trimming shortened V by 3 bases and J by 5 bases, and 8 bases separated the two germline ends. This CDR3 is CASSFQSNNSPLHF. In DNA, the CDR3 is TGTGCCAGCAGCTTCCAGTCTAATAATTCACCCCTCCACTTT.

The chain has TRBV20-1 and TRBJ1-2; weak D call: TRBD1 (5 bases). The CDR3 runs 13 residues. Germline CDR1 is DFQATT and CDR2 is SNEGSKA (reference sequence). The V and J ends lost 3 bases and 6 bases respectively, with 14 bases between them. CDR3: CSASKNQGDGYTF. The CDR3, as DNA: TGCAGTGCTAGTAAAAATCAGGGTGATGGCTACACCTTC.

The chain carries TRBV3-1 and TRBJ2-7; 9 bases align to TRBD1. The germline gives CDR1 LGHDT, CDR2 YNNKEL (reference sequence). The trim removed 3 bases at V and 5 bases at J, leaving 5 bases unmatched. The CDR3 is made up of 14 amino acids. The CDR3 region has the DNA TGTGCCAGCAGCCATCCGGGACAGGGAAACGAGCAGTACTTC. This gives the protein CASSHPGQGNEQYF.

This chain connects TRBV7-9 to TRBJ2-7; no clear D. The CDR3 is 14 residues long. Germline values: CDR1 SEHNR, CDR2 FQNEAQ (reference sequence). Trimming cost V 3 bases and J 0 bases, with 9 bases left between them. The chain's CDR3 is CASSLRETSYEQYF. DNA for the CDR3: TGTGCCAGCAGCTTGCGAGAAACCTCCTACGAGCAGTACTTC. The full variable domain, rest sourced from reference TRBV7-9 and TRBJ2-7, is DTGVSQNPRHKITKRGQNVTFRCDPISEHNRLYWYRQTLGQGPEFLTYFQNEAQLEKSRLLSDRFSAERPKGSFSTLEIQRTEQGDSAMYLCASSLRETSYEQYFGPGTRLTVT.

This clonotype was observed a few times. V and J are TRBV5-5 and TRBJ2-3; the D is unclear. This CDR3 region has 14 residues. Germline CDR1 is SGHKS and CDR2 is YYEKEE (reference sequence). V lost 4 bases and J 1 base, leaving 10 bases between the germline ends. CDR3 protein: CASSITPGTDTQYF. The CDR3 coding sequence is TGTGCCAGCAGCATAACTCCAGGCACAGATACGCAGTATTTT.

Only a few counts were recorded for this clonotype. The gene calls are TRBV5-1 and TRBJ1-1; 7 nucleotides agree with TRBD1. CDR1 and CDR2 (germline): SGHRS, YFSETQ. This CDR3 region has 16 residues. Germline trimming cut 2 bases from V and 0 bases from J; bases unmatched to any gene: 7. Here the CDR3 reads CASSFRDRALNTEAFF. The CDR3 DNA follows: TGCGCCAGCAGCTTCCGGGACAGAGCTTTGAACACTGAAGCTTTCTTT.

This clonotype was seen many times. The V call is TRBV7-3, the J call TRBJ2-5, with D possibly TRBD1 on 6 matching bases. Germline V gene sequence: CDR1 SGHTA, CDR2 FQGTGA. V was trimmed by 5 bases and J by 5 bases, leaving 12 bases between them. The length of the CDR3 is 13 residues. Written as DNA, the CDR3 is TGTGCCAGCAGCCCCACAGGGTTTGAGACCCAGTACTTC. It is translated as CASSPTGFETQYF.